Shown below are 24 T cell receptor beta chains from a single sample sequenced in a study of OX40 agonist ivuxolimab in advanced cancers. This table comes from immunoSEQ multiplex PCR, and its TCRdb copy is limited to in-frame clones, with some not included. The data show roughly 120,000 clones, with around 91% seen just once and 0.55% held by the top ten. This sample comprised CD4+ or CD8+ T cells sorted from blood, obtained in a trial of the OX40 agonist ivuxolimab. The receptors were sampled from an adult with an advanced solid tumor such as melanoma, head and neck, liver or kidney cancer.

The chain couples TRBV28 to TRBJ2-2, with D hard to call. Per germline, CDR1 MDHEN and CDR2 SYDVKM. The CDR3 spans 14 residues. V shed 3 bases and J shed 3 bases, with 8 bases lying between them. CDR3 nucleotides: TGTGCCAGCAGTTTCTATCGTGACACCGGGGAGCTGTTTTTT. As protein: CASSFYRDTGELFF.

This chain connects TRBV28 to TRBJ1-3, with 7 nucleotides matching TRBD1. Germline CDR1 MDHEN, CDR2 SYDVKM. The V segment lost 5 bases and the J segment 0 bases; nucleotides outside the gene matches: 7. CDR3 length equals 16 residues. The CDR3 region is CASSPGQVASGNTIYF. Here the CDR3 DNA reads TGTGCCAGCAGTCCAGGACAGGTCGCCTCTGGAAACACCATATATTTT.

In this sample, this clone turned up a few times. The rearrangement links TRBV5-4 to TRBJ1-2, with TRBD1 matching 7 bases. Germline lookup yields CDR1 SGHNT and CDR2 YYREEE (reference sequence). V lost 4 bases and J lost 2; bases outside the gene matches: 2. This CDR3 region has 13 residues. The CDR3 loop is CASSPGQNYGYTF. The CDR3 DNA reads as TGTGCCAGCAGCCCGGGACAGAACTATGGCTACACCTTC.

The chain uses TRBV6-5 and TRBJ2-5; D is uncertain. Trimming pared 2 bases from V and 5 bases from J, leaving 18 bases between. The germline V gene encodes CDR1 MNHEY and CDR2 SVGAGI. The CDR3 length is 16 residues. The CDR3: CASSYGTIKGSETQYF. CDR3 DNA sequence: TGTGCCAGCAGTTACGGCACAATCAAGGGTTCGGAGACCCAGTACTTC.

The CDR3 here is CASSKLNCYGYTF. The CDR3, as DNA: TGTGCCAGCAGCAAGTTAAACTGCTATGGCTACACCTTC. The gene calls are TRBV21-1 and TRBJ1-2. TRBV21-1 is noted as a pseudogene. The CDR3 sequence is 13 residues long.

The chain uses TRBV7-2 and TRBJ2-3; D gene unclear. CDR1 and CDR2 from the germline V gene are SGHTA and FQGNSA. Trimming removed 5 bases from V and 2 bases from J, with 5 bases in between. The CDR3 is 12 amino acids. As DNA, the CDR3 is TGTGCCAGCAGCGAATTCACAGATACGCAGTATTTT. Its protein is CASSEFTDTQYF.

V gene TRBV28 combines with J gene TRBJ1-1; D not certain. Germline values: CDR1 MDHEN, CDR2 SYDVKM. V lost 5 bases and J 6 bases, leaving 16 bases between the germline ends. There are 14 residues in the CDR3. CDR3 sequence: CASSRRVADSEAFF. In DNA, the CDR3 is TGTGCCAGCAGTAGGCGGGTGGCAGACTCTGAAGCTTTCTTT.

The rearrangement joins TRBV7-2 to TRBJ1-1, with a possible D match to TRBD1 (6 bases). The V end lost 5 bases, the J end lost 4 bases, and 11 bases lay between the germline ends. The CDR3 loop spans 13 amino acids. Germline loops: CDR1 SGHTA, CDR2 FQGNSA. CDR3 sequence: CASSLGGGTEAFF. CDR3 bases: TGTGCCAGCAGCCTAGGGGGGGGCACTGAAGCTTTCTTT.

The chain couples TRBV7-2 to TRBJ2-3; D is perhaps TRBD1 (5 bases). The CDR3 totals 15 residues. Germline-derived CDR1 and CDR2 are SGHTA and FQGNSA. V shed 2 bases and J shed 6 bases, with 15 bases lying between them. This CDR3 reads CASSLNKLKGDTQYF. CDR3 bases: TGTGCCAGCAGCTTAAATAAACTAAAGGGGGATACGCAGTATTTT.

The chain employs TRBV6-5 and TRBJ2-7; D gene uncertain. Deletions cut 6 bases from V and 2 bases from J, with 5 bases between. This CDR3 is 11 amino acids long. Germline V gene data show CDR1 as MNHEY and CDR2 as SVGAGI. CDR3 protein: CASSGPYEQYF. As DNA, the CDR3 is TGTGCCAGCAGCGGACCCTACGAGCAGTACTTC.

This chain connects TRBV10-3 to TRBJ1-1; weak D call: TRBD1 (6 bases). Trimming pared 8 bases from V and 2 bases from J, leaving 15 bases between. The CDR3 covers 14 residues. Germline V gives CDR1 ENHRY, CDR2 SYGVKD. CDR3 bases: TGTGCCATCCAAAGACAACAGGGTAACACTGAAGCTTTCTTT. Encoded protein: CAIQRQQGNTEAFF.

CDR3 sequence reads: CASSRQGFEQFF. The CDR3 bases are TGTGCCAGCAGTCGACAGGGATTCGAGCAGTTCTTC. This chain links TRBV28 with TRBJ2-1, with 7 nucleotides matching TRBD1. V was clipped by 5 bases and J by 10 bases; unmatched bases: 5. The CDR3 is 12 amino acids. Germline lookup yields CDR1 MDHEN and CDR2 SYDVKM. Complete variable domain (other parts from reference TRBV28 and TRBJ2-1): DVKVTQSSRYLVKRTGEKVFLECVQDMDHENMFWYRQDPGLGLRLIYFSYDVKMKEKGDIPEGYSVSREKKERFSLILESASTNQTSMYLCASSRQGFEQFFGPGTRLTVL.

V is TRBV4-3 and J is TRBJ1-6; TRBD1 is a possible D gene (5 bases). Looked up from germline, CDR1 is LGHNA and CDR2 is YSLEER. The CDR3 extends over 15 amino acids. Trimming pared 0 bases from V and 11 bases from J, leaving 14 bases between. CDR3 sequence reads: CASSQEPGTGPPLHF. The CDR3 DNA sequence: TGCGCCAGCAGCCAAGAACCCGGGACGGGGCCACCCCTCCACTTT.

V is TRBV7-2 and J is TRBJ2-7, with no clear D. V was pared by 5 bases and J by 4 bases, with 12 bases between. The CDR3 runs to 13 residues. Germline loops: CDR1 SGHTA, CDR2 FQGNSA. The CDR3 here is CASSPAAAYEQYF. DNA for the CDR3: TGTGCCAGCAGCCCCGCGGCCGCATACGAGCAGTACTTC. Drawing the rest from reference TRBV7-2 and TRBJ2-7, the complete variable domain is GAGVSQSPSNKVTEKGKDVELRCDPISGHTALYWYRQSLGQGLEFLIYFQGNSAPDKSGLPSDRFSAERTGGSVSTLTIQRTQQEDSAVYLCASSPAAAYEQYFGPGTRLTVT.

CDR3 sequence (DNA): TGTGCCAGCAGCCCAGCCCAGGGCAGGGGCTACACCTTC. This sequence encodes CASSPAQGRGYTF. The chain recombines TRBV28 with TRBJ1-2; D perhaps matches TRBD1 (5 bases). Germline CDR1 is MDHEN and CDR2 is SYDVKM. V was shortened by 6 bases and J by 8 bases, with 16 bases between the two germline ends. The CDR3 runs 13 residues.

The chain couples TRBV30 to TRBJ2-7; 7 bases match TRBD2. The CDR3 is made up of 14 amino acids. V gave up 5 bases and J gave up 6 bases; unmatched junction bases: 13. The germline V gene has CDR1 GTSNPN and CDR2 SVGIG (reference sequence). CDR3 in amino acids: CAWGRAGIGSEQYF. CDR3 in DNA: TGTGCCTGGGGGAGGGCAGGGATCGGCTCCGAGCAGTACTTC.

The chain combines TRBV6-1 with TRBJ1-3; 7 bases are shared with TRBD1. Germline assignment: CDR1 MNHNS and CDR2 SASEGT. The CDR3 runs 18 residues. Trimming cost V 0 bases and J 0 bases; bases outside gene matches: 8. This CDR3 reads CASSEAKTGLSSGNTIYF. CDR3 DNA: TGTGCCAGCAGTGAAGCGAAGACAGGGCTAAGCTCTGGAAACACCATATATTTT.

The rearrangement uses TRBV6-1 and TRBJ2-7; no clear D. Trimming removed 0 bases from V and 2 bases from J, with 5 bases in between. CDR3 length equals 13 residues. The V gene's germline CDR1 is MNHNS and CDR2 SASEGT. The CDR3 here is CASSEAETYEQYF. CDR3 sequence (DNA): TGTGCCAGCAGTGAAGCGGAGACCTACGAGCAGTACTTC.

The chain uses TRBV28 and TRBJ1-4, with a tentative D call TRBD1 (6 bases). The germline gives CDR1 MDHEN, CDR2 SYDVKM. Trimming pared 2 bases from V and 6 bases from J, leaving 10 bases between. There are 14 residues in the CDR3. The CDR3 is CASSLTGWDEKLFF. In nucleotides, the CDR3 is TGTGCCAGCAGTTTAACAGGGTGGGATGAAAAACTGTTTTTT.

This chain joins TRBV6-5 and TRBJ2-6; 7 bases align to TRBD1. The CDR3 contains 15 residues. Trimming removed 7 bases from V and 2 bases from J; junction bases left unmatched: 5. Germline V gene sequence: CDR1 MNHEY, CDR2 SVGAGI. CDR3 DNA: TGTGCCAGCAACTTAGGGGGCACTGGGGCCAACGTCCTGACTTTC. Protein: CASNLGGTGANVLTF.

The chain has TRBV28 and TRBJ1-1; TRBD1 agrees at 7 bases. CDR3 length: 17 residues. Germline V lookup: CDR1 MDHEN, CDR2 SYDVKM. V lost 4 bases and J lost 3; bases outside the gene matches: 14. The DNA of the CDR3 is TGTGCCAGCAGTTCTACAGGGGTGGGAATGGTTCACACTGAAGCTTTCTTT. This translates into CASSSTGVGMVHTEAFF.

The chain is built from TRBV5-1 and TRBJ2-5, with unresolved D. V lost 1 base to trimming and J lost 0 bases, with 7 bases between them. The CDR3 runs 14 residues. Germline lookup yields CDR1 SGHRS and CDR2 YFSETQ. DNA for the CDR3: TGCGCCAGCAGCTTGTCACAGAACCAAGAGACCCAGTACTTC. Protein: CASSLSQNQETQYF. The full variable domain, completed using reference TRBV5-1 and TRBJ2-5, is KAGVTQTPRYLIKTRGQQVTLSCSPISGHRSVSWYQQTPGQGLQFLFEYFSETQRNKGNFPGRFSGRQFSNSRSEMNVSTLELGDSALYLCASSLSQNQETQYFGPGTRLLVL.

Regarding this clone: At one end, the junction sequence differs from germline, possibly due to a read error. The genes are TRBV7-2 and TRBJ2-7; D remains unclear. CDR1 and CDR2 from the germline V gene are SGHTA and FQGNSA. The CDR3 sequence is 13 residues long. CDR3 amino acids: CASSLGSGRSFGF. CDR3 coding DNA: TGTGCCAGCAGCTTGGGCTCCGGTCGTTCTTTTGGCTTC.

The rearrangement uses TRBV7-3 and TRBJ1-2; D might be TRBD1 (6 bases). The germline CDR1 and CDR2 sequences are SGHTA and FQGTGA. The CDR3 runs 13 residues. The V gene lost 4 bases and the J gene lost 1 base, with 7 bases spanning the gap. The CDR3 DNA reads TGTGCCAGCAGCTCGGACAGTAACTATGGCTACACCTTC. Translating gives CASSSDSNYGYTF.